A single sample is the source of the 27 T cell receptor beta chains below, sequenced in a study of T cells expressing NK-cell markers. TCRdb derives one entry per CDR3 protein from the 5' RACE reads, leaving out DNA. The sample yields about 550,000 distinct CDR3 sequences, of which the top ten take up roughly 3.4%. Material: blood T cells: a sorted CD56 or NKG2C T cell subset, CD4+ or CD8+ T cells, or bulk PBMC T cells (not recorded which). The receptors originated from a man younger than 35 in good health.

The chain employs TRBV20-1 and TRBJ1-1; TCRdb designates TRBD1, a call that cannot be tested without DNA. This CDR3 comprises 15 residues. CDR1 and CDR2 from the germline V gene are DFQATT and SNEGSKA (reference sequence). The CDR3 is CSASTRDRGRTEAFF.

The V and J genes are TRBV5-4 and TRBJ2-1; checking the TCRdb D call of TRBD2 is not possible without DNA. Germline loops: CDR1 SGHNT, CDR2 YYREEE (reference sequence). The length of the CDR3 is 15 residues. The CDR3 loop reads CASSPPAGGRDEQFF.

This CDR3 reads CASRAGTGGSYRKFF. The rearrangement links TRBV2 to TRBJ2-1; TCRdb's assignment of TRBD1 cannot be checked, as there is no DNA. This CDR3 comprises 15 residues. In germline, CDR1 is SNHLY, CDR2 FYNNEI.

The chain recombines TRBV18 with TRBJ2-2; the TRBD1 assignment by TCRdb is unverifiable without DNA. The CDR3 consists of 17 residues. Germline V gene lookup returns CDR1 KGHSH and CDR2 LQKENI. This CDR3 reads CASSPWDRKRDTGELFF.

CDR3 amino acids: CASSLRKDTIPYF. The chain uses TRBV11-2 and TRBJ2-3; TCRdb's D gene call, TRBD1, goes unchecked for lack of DNA. The V gene's germline CDR1 is SGHAT and CDR2 FQNNGV. The CDR3 is 13 amino acids. The full variable domain, rest sourced from reference TRBV11-2 and TRBJ2-3, is EAGVAQSPRYKIIEKRQSVAFWCNPISGHATLYWYQQILGQGPKLLIQFQNNGVVDDSQLPKDRFSAERLKGVDSTLKIQPAKLEDSAVYLCASSLRKDTIPYFGPGTRLTVL.

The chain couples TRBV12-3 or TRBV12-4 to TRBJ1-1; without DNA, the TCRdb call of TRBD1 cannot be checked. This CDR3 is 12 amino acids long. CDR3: CASSFSRTEAFF.

CDR3 amino acids: CATSDSTGLVYEQFF. This rearrangement joins TRBV24-1 to TRBJ2-1; TCRdb proposes TRBD2, but this gene call is untestable without DNA. The CDR3 is 15 amino acids. Per the germline V gene, CDR1 is KGHDR and CDR2 is SFDVKD.

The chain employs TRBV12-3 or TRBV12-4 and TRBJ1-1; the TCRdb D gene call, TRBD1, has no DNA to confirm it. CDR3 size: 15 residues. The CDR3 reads CASSRTGASLFEAFF.

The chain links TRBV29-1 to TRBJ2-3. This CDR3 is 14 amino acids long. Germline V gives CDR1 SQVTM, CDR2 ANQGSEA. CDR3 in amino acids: CSVDRLLGSDTQYF.

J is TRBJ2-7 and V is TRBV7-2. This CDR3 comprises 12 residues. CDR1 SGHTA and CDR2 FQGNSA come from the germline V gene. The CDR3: CASSLDSMEQYF.

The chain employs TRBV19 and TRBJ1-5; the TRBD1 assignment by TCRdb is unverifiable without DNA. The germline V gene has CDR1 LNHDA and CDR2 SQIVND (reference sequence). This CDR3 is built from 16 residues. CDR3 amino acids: CASSSHGDRANQPQHF.

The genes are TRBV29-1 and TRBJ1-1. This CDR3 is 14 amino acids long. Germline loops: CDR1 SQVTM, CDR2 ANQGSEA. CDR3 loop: CSVGARLANTEAFF.

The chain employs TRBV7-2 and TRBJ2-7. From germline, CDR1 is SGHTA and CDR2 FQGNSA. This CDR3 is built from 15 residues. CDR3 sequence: CASSLERVRRYEQYF.

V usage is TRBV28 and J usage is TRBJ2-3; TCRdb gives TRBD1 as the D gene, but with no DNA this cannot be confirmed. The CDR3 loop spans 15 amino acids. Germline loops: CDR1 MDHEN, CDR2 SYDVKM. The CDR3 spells CASSPDRDYTDTQYF.

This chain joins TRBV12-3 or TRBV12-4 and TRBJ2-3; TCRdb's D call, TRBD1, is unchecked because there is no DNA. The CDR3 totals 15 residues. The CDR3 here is CASSPAGGRMDTQYF.

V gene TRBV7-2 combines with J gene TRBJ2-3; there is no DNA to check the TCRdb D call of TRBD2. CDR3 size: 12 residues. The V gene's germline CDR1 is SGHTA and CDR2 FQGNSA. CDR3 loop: CASSPSSRSEYF. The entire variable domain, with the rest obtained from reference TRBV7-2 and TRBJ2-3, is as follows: GAGVSQSPSNKVTEKGKDVELRCDPISGHTALYWYRQSLGQGLEFLIYFQGNSAPDKSGLPSDRFSAERTGGSVSTLTIQRTQQEDSAVYLCASSPSSRSEYFGPGTRLTVL.

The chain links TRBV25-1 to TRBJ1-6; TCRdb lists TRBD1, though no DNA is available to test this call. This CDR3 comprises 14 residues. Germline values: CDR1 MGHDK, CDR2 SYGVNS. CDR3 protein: CATGGLSYNSPLHF. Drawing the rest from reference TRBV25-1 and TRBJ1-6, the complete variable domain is EADIYQTPRYLVIGTGKKITLECSQTMGHDKMYWYQQDPGMELHLIHYSYGVNSTEKGDLSSESTVSRIRTEHFPLTLESARPSHTSQYLCATGGLSYNSPLHFGNGTRLTVT.

This CDR3 reads CASSPLGPQETQYF. This rearrangement joins TRBV5-1 to TRBJ2-5; TCRdb's D gene call, TRBD1, goes unchecked for lack of DNA. In germline, CDR1 is SGHRS, CDR2 YFSETQ. There are 14 residues in the CDR3.

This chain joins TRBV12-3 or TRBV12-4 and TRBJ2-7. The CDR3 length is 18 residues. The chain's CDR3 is CASSLAGYDVSTFDEQYF.

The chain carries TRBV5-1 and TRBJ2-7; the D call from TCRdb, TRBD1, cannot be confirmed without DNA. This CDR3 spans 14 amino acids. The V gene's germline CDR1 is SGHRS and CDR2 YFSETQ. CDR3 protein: CASSWGTVAYEQYF.

The CDR3 loop reads CASSASPLAAGYEQYF. The chain carries TRBV28 and TRBJ2-7; TCRdb names TRBD2, which stays unverified in the absence of DNA. CDR1 MDHEN and CDR2 SYDVKM come from the germline V gene. The length of the CDR3 is 16 residues.

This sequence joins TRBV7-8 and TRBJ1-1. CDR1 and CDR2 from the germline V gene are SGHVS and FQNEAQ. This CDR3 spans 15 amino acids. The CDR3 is CASSPPGRAGTEAFF.

CDR3 sequence reads: CASSLVASEGETQYF. The rearrangement uses TRBV7-7 and TRBJ2-5; TCRdb indicates TRBD2, and absent DNA this call remains unverified. Germline CDR1 is SSHAT and CDR2 is FNYEAQ (reference sequence). CDR3 size: 15 residues.

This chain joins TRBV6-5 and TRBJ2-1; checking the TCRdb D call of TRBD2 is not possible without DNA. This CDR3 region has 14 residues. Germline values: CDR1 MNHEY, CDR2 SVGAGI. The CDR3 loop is CASTSIGTYNEQFF.

CDR3 protein: CASSSPVGLGGDEQFF. The genes are TRBV7-9 and TRBJ2-1; TCRdb's D call of TRBD2 is untestable without DNA. The CDR3 spans 16 residues. Germline-derived CDR1 and CDR2 are SEHNR and FQNEAQ (reference sequence).

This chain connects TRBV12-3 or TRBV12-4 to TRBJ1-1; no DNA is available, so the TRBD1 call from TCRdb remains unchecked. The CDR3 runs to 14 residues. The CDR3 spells CASSHETGATEAFF.

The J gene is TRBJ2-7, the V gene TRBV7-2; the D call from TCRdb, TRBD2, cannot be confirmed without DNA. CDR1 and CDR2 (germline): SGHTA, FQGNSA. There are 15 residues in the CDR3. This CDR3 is CASSPELGGNYEQYF.